One sample yielded the 13 T cell receptor beta chains listed below, sequenced in a study of OX40 agonist ivuxolimab in advanced cancers. Assay: immunoSEQ multiplex PCR; the TCRdb copy retains only in-frame clones and omits some. The sample carries about 81,000 clones, around 93% recorded once. This specimen was CD4+ or CD8+ T cells sorted from blood, taken in a trial of the OX40 agonist ivuxolimab. These receptors came from an adult with an advanced solid tumor such as melanoma, head and neck, liver or kidney cancer.

In its sample, this clone was seen a few times. The CDR3 nucleotides read TGTGCCAGCAGCGTAGTGGAAGCTAACTATGGCTACACCTTC. It specifies CASSVVEANYGYTF. V is TRBV9 and J is TRBJ1-2; no definite D call. Germline CDR1 and CDR2: SGDLS and YYNGEE. The CDR3 totals 14 residues. V lost 0 bases to trimming and J lost 0 bases, with 6 bases between them.

This chain uses TRBV6-5 with TRBJ1-5; TRBD1 might be the D (6 bases). V was shortened by 6 bases and J by 7 bases, with 16 bases between the two germline ends. CDR1 is MNHEY, CDR2 SVGAGI, per germline. This CDR3 has 14 residues. The CDR3 sequence is CASSPGRGIQPQHF. The CDR3 nucleotides are TGTGCCAGCAGCCCCGGCAGGGGTATACAGCCCCAGCATTTT.

About this clone: One junction end does not reproduce the germline sequence, and a read error may be involved. V usage is TRBV4-1 and J usage is TRBJ1-1, with D possibly being TRBD1 (6 bases). The germline gives CDR1 MGHRA, CDR2 YSYEKL. The CDR3 contains 14 residues. CDR3 nucleotide sequence: TGCGCCAGCAGGCAAGAGGGGGGGAACACTGAAGCTTTCTTT. Its protein product is CASRQEGGNTEAFF.

The chain employs TRBV25-1 and TRBJ2-3, with D possibly matching TRBD2 (5 bases). V lost 1 base and J 2 bases, leaving 10 bases between the germline ends. This CDR3 is 15 amino acids long. Per germline, CDR1 MGHDK and CDR2 SYGVNS. The CDR3 nucleotides are TGTGCCAGCAGTGAATTCAAGCGGTACACAGATACGCAGTATTTT. As protein: CASSEFKRYTDTQYF.

In this sample, this clone turned up once. The J gene is TRBJ2-3, the V gene TRBV11-2; 12 bases match TRBD2. CDR3 length: 17 amino acids. Germline trimming cut 0 bases from V and 5 bases from J; bases unmatched to any gene: 6. Per the germline V gene, CDR1 is SGHAT and CDR2 is FQNNGV. The CDR3 DNA reads TGTGCCAGCAGCTTAGATTTTTGGGGACTAGCGGGAGATACGCAGTATTTT. Translating it yields CASSLDFWGLAGDTQYF.

The J gene is TRBJ2-1, the V gene TRBV4-1, with 9 bases aligning to TRBD2. Germline lookup yields CDR1 MGHRA and CDR2 YSYEKL. V lost 3 bases and J lost 3; bases outside the gene matches: 15. This CDR3 has 19 residues. CDR3: CASSHKEPSGGTNYNEQFF. CDR3 in DNA: TGCGCCAGCAGCCACAAAGAGCCCAGCGGGGGGACAAACTACAATGAGCAGTTCTTC.

The V gene is TRBV7-2, the J gene TRBJ2-7; no firm D call. V gave up 1 base and J gave up 6 bases, with 16 bases separating them. Germline V gives CDR1 SGHTA, CDR2 FQGNSA. This CDR3 is built from 15 residues. For the CDR3, the DNA is TGTGCCAGCAGCTTAGATGCGACATATTATGCCGAGCAGTACTTC. It is translated as CASSLDATYYAEQYF.

In nucleotides, the CDR3 is TGTGCCAGCAGTTGGGGTGGCGGGCCAGACAATGAGCAGTTCTTC. Its translation is CASSWGGGPDNEQFF. The chain carries TRBV27 and TRBJ2-1, with a weak D call TRBD2 (5 bases). Germline-derived CDR1 and CDR2 are MNHEY and SMNVEV (reference sequence). The length of the CDR3 is 15 residues. Trimming took off 4 bases at V and 5 bases at J, with 15 bases between the two ends.

This clone occurred once. The rearrangement uses TRBV6-1 and TRBJ2-3; D tentatively fits TRBD1 or TRBD2 (5 bases each). Trimming cost V 3 bases and J 4 bases, with 17 bases left between them. This CDR3 spans 16 amino acids. CDR1 is MNHNS and CDR2 is SASEGT in the germline V gene. The CDR3 DNA is TGTGCCAGCAGTGAGGGGGTAGTTGTCCCCCCAGATACGCAGTATTTT. It is translated as CASSEGVVVPPDTQYF.

The chain has TRBV6-5 and TRBJ1-5, with 9 bases lining up with TRBD1. Trimming removed 0 bases from V and 4 bases from J; junction bases left unmatched: 4. CDR1 and CDR2 from the germline V gene are MNHEY and SVGAGI. There are 16 residues in the CDR3. For the CDR3, the DNA is TGTGCCAGCAGTTACTCTCGGACAGGGGATAATCAGCCCCAGCATTTT. Its protein is CASSYSRTGDNQPQHF.

To note about this clone: One end of the junction does not line up with germline, which may come from a read error. V and J are TRBV7-9 and TRBJ1-2; 8 bases fit TRBD1. Germline CDR1 and CDR2: SEHNR and FQNEAQ (reference sequence). The CDR3 is 16 residues long. This chain's CDR3 is CASTLLEDRANYGYTF. Here the CDR3 DNA reads TGTGCCAGCACCTTACTCGAGGACAGGGCTAACTATGGCTACACCTTC.

This rearrangement joins TRBV7-6 to TRBJ2-7; 10 bases are shared with TRBD2. V lost 0 bases and J lost 6; bases outside the gene matches: 8. Germline CDR1 SGHVS, CDR2 FNYEAQ. The CDR3 loop spans 16 amino acids. CDR3 amino acids: CASSLALAGARSEQYF. In DNA form, the CDR3 reads TGTGCCAGCAGCTTAGCCCTAGCGGGAGCCCGAAGCGAGCAGTACTTC.

The V and J genes are TRBV11-2 and TRBJ2-5; no firm D call. The CDR3 sequence is 11 residues long. The germline V gene encodes CDR1 SGHAT and CDR2 FQNNGV. V lost 5 bases and J 2 bases, leaving 3 bases between the germline ends. This chain's CDR3 is CASSEQETQYF. In DNA, the CDR3 is TGTGCCAGCAGCGAACAAGAGACCCAGTACTTC.